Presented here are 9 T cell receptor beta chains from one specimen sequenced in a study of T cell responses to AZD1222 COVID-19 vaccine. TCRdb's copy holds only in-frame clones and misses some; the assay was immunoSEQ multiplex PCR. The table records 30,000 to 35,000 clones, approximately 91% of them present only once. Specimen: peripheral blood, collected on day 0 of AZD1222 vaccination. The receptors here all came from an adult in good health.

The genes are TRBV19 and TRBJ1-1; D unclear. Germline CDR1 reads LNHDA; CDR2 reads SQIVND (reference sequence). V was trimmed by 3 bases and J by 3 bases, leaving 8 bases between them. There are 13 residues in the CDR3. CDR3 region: CASSIKRDTEAFF. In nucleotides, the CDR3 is TGTGCCAGTAGTATTAAGCGGGACACTGAAGCTTTCTTT. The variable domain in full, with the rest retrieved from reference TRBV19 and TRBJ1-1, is DGGITQSPKYLFRKEGQNVTLSCEQNLNHDAMYWYRQDPGQGLRLIYYSQIVNDFQKGDIAEGYSVSREKKESFPLTVTSAQKNPTAFYLCASSIKRDTEAFFGQGTRLTVV.

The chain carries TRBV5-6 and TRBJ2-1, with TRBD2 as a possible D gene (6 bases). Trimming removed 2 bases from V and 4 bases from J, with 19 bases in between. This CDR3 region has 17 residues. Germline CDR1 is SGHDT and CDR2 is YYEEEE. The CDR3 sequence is CASSLLGLSGDYNEQFF. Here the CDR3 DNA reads TGTGCCAGCAGCTTACTGGGGCTGTCGGGAGATTACAATGAGCAGTTCTTC. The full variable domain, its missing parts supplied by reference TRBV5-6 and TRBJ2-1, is DAGVTQSPTHLIKTRGQQVTLRCSPKSGHDTVSWYQQALGQGPQFIFQYYEEEERQRGNFPDRFSGHQFPNYSSELNVNALLLGDSALYLCASSLLGLSGDYNEQFFGPGTRLTVL.

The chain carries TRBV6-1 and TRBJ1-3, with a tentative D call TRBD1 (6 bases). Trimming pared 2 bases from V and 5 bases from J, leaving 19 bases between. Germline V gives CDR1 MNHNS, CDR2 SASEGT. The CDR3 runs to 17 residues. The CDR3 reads CASSERGAGLGRNTIYF. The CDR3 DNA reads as TGTGCCAGCAGTGAAAGGGGGGCAGGGCTGGGACGAAACACCATATATTTT.

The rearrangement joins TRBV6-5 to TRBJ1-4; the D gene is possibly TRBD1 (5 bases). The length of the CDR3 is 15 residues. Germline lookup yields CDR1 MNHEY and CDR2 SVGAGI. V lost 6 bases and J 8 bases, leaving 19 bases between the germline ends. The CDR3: CASSPTGTKGEKLFF. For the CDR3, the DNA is TGTGCCAGCAGCCCCACAGGCACTAAGGGAGAAAAACTGTTTTTT.

CDR3 sequence reads: CASSPLQGGRNTGELFF. The CDR3 coding sequence is TGTGCCAGCAGCCCTCTACAGGGCGGCAGGAACACCGGGGAGCTGTTTTTT. V gene TRBV4-2 combines with J gene TRBJ2-2, with D perhaps TRBD1 (6 bases). Germline values: CDR1 LGHNA, CDR2 YNFKEQ. The CDR3 is 17 residues long. Trimming pared 4 bases from V and 1 base from J, leaving 16 bases between.

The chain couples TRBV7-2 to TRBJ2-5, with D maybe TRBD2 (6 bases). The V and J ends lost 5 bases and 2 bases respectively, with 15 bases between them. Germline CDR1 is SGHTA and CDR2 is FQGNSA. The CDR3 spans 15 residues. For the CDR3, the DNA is TGTGCCAGCAGCCTAATGGGGCGGGGACAAGAGACCCAGTACTTC. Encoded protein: CASSLMGRGQETQYF.

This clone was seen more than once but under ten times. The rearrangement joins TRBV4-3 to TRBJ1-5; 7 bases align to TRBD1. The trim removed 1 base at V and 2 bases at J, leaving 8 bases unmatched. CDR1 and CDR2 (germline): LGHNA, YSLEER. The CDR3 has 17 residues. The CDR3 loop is CASSQGLGGPGNQPQHF. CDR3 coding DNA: TGCGCCAGCAGCCAAGGATTAGGGGGCCCGGGCAATCAGCCCCAGCATTTT.

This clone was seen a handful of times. CDR3 protein: CASSQRSQNTEAFF. The CDR3 DNA sequence: TGTGCCAGCAGCCAACGATCGCAGAACACTGAAGCTTTCTTT. The chain uses TRBV3-1 (or the pseudogene TRBV3-2) and TRBJ1-1; D uncertain. This CDR3 comprises 14 residues. V was pared by 2 bases and J by 1 base, with 8 bases between. Germline V lookup: CDR1 LGHDT, CDR2 YNNKEL (reference sequence).

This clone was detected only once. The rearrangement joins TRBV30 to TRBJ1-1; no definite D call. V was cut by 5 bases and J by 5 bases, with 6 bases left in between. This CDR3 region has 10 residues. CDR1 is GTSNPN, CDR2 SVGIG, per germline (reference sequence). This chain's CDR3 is CAWGSTEAFF. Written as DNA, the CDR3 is TGTGCCTGGGGCTCAACTGAAGCTTTCTTT. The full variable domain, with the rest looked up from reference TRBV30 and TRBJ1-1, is SQTIHQWPATLVQPVGSPLSLECTVEGTSNPNLYWYRQAAGRGLQLLFYSVGIGQISSEVPQNLSASRPQDRQFILSSKKLLLSDSGFYLCAWGSTEAFFGQGTRLTVV.